The 7 T cell receptor beta chains reported below all come from one sample, sequenced in a study of shared clonotypes between healthy human individuals. The repertoire was sequenced with immunoSEQ multiplex PCR; TCRdb's copy has only in-frame clones and lacks some. The sample lists over a million clones; around 97% were seen once. The sequencing sample was made of naive CD4+ T cells sorted from blood. The sample's subset: CD45RA+ positively selected. All receptors derive from a man in his thirties or forties in good health.

The chain uses TRBV5-1 and TRBJ1-3; 7 bases are shared with TRBD1. Losses at the gene ends were 4 bases for V and 0 bases for J; bases not matched to a gene: 7. In germline, CDR1 is SGHRS, CDR2 YFSETQ. This CDR3 is 16 amino acids long. The chain's CDR3 is CASSLWDRGSGNTIYF. CDR3 nucleotides: TGCGCCAGCAGCCTTTGGGACAGAGGCTCTGGAAACACCATATATTTT.

This chain uses TRBV5-5 with TRBJ2-6; a possible D gene is TRBD1 (6 bases). Germline-derived CDR1 and CDR2 are SGHKS and YYEKEE (reference sequence). Trimming pared 0 bases from V and 3 bases from J, leaving 19 bases between. The CDR3 runs to 19 residues. Here the CDR3 reads CASSLVPTGIHDGANVLTF. In nucleotides, the CDR3 is TGTGCCAGCAGCTTGGTGCCTACAGGGATTCACGATGGGGCCAACGTCCTGACTTTC.

The chain has TRBV5-1 and TRBJ2-1; 7 nucleotides agree with TRBD2. After removal of 0 bases from V and 2 bases from J, the junction contained 5 bases not matched to a gene. This CDR3 comprises 16 residues. Germline-derived CDR1 and CDR2 are SGHRS and YFSETQ. The CDR3 loop is CASSLEASGAYNEQFF. CDR3 bases: TGCGCCAGCAGCTTGGAGGCTAGCGGCGCCTACAATGAGCAGTTCTTC.

The V call is TRBV10-3, the J call TRBJ2-3; TRBD2 matches 12 bases. Trimming removed 4 bases from V and 1 base from J; junction bases left unmatched: 6. Germline lookup yields CDR1 ENHRY and CDR2 SYGVKD. The CDR3 has 17 residues. CDR3 DNA: TGTGCCATCAGTGGGCCTAGCGGGAGGGGGGGCACAGATACGCAGTATTTT. The encoded protein is CAISGPSGRGGTDTQYF.

A word on this clone: Other DNA sequences in the sample encode the same CDR3. The V call is TRBV5-1, the J call TRBJ2-2; 9 bases are a match to TRBD1. Unmatched junction bases numbered 2, after V lost 1 base and J lost 1 base. The CDR3 length is 16 residues. From germline, CDR1 is SGHRS and CDR2 YFSETQ. CDR3 in DNA: TGCGCCAGCAGCTTGAGGACAGGGGTGAACACCGGGGAGCTGTTTTTT. Encoded protein: CASSLRTGVNTGELFF.

The chain employs TRBV30 and TRBJ2-5, with D perhaps matching TRBD1 (7 bases). CDR1 is GTSNPN, CDR2 SVGIG, per germline (reference sequence). Trimming cost V 3 bases and J 5 bases, with 16 bases left between them. The CDR3 sequence is 14 residues long. This CDR3 is CAWRPTTGRETQYF. The CDR3 DNA sequence: TGTGCCTGGAGACCGACGACAGGGAGGGAGACCCAGTACTTC.

This CDR3 is CASRLRAGVRETQYF. CDR3 coding DNA: TGTGCCAGCAGATTACGAGCGGGAGTGCGAGAGACCCAGTACTTC. The chain has TRBV27 and TRBJ2-5; 8 nucleotides match TRBD2. Germline lookup yields CDR1 MNHEY and CDR2 SMNVEV (reference sequence). Unmatched junction bases numbered 10, after V lost 6 bases and J lost 4 bases. The CDR3 has 15 amino acids.